The TCR beta chain under discussion was sequenced for a study of blood T cell repertoires in COVID-19. The CDR3 extends over 12 amino acids. Germline CDR1 GTSNPN, CDR2 SVGIG (reference sequence). V was cut by 5 bases and J by 4 bases, with 12 bases left in between. Clones were read by immunoSEQ multiplex PCR, and TCRdb kept only the in-frame ones, dropping some. Here the sample spans hundreds of thousands of clones, about 86% being singletons. The chain carries TRBV30 and TRBJ2-7; a possible D gene is TRBD1 (6 bases). Sequencing was carried out using PBMCs or T cells enriched from blood (not recorded which). This clonotype was obtained from a woman between 50 and 59 years old in a cohort exposed to, infected with or recovered from COVID-19 (not recorded which). Written as DNA, the CDR3 is TGTGCCTGGGGGAAACAGGGATACGAGCAGTACTTC. Encoded protein: CAWGKQGYEQYF.